This TCR beta chain was retrieved from a study of T-cell reconstitution after alpha-beta-depleted transplantation in children. Study results and limitations: One year post-transplant, T-cell counts and diversity were largely derived from T cells produced anew.

This sample's TCRbeta library carried unique molecular identifier barcodes. TCRdb reanalysed the PCR reads using MiXCR and keeps one entry per CDR3 protein. There are about 180,000 distinct CDR3 sequences in the sample; roughly 10% occur only once, and 13% lies in the top ten. The CDR3 sequence is 18 residues long. V lost 4 bases and J lost 1; bases outside the gene matches: 5. The germline CDR1 and CDR2 sequences are LGHDT and YNNKEL (reference sequence). This clonotype has a count of ten or more. Antigen: not known. The material sequenced was PBMCs, taken before TCRalphabeta/CD19-depleted stem cell transplant. This sequence joins TRBV3-1 and TRBJ1-6, with TRBD1 matching 12 bases. The sequence was collected from a boy under 10 years old with acute myeloid leukemia, due to receive a stem cell transplant. The CDR3 loop is CASSLGTGGSSYNSPLHF. The CDR3 nucleotides are TGTGCCAGCAGCCTTGGGACAGGGGGCAGTTCCTATAATTCACCCCTCCACTTT.